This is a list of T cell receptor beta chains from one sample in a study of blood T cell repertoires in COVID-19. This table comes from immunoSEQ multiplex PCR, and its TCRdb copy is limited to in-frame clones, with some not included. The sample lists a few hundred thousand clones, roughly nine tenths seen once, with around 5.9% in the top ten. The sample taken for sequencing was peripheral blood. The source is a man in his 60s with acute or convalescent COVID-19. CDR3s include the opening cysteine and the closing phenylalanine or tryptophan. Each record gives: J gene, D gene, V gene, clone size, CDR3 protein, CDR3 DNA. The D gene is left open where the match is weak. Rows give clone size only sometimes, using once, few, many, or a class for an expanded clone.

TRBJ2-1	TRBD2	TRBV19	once	CASSSGAGEREQFF	TGTGCCAGTAGTTCGGGTGCGGGAGAGCGGGAGCAGTTCTTC
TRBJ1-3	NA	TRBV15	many	CATSRGPGDLGNTIYF	TGTGCCACCAGCAGGGGCCCCGGGGATCTTGGAAACACCATATATTTT
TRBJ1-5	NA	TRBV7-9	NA	CASSSVYSNQPQHF	TGTGCCAGCAGCTCAGTTTATAGCAATCAGCCCCAGCATTTT
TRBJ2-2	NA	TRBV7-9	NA	CASRTSGHLFGELFF	TGTGCCAGCCGCACCTCGGGTCACCTTTTCGGGGAGCTGTTTTTT
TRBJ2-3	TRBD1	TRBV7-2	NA	CASSSPPRQGSSTDTQYF	TGTGCCAGCAGCTCCCCTCCCCGACAGGGATCTAGCACAGATACGCAGTATTTT
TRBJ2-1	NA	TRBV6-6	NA	CASSYLQGEGNEQFF	TGTGCCAGCAGTTATCTACAGGGGGAGGGGAATGAGCAGTTCTTC
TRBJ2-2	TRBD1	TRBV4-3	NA	CASSHALQGAPDTGELFF	TGCGCCAGCAGCCACGCTCTCCAGGGGGCCCCGGACACCGGGGAGCTGTTTTTT
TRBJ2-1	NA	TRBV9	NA	CASSVGGRQEWGNEQFF	TGTGCCAGCAGCGTAGGGGGGCGACAGGAGTGGGGCAATGAGCAGTTCTTC
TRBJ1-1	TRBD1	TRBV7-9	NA	CASSLGSGQGVMNTEAFF	TGTGCCAGCAGCTTAGGATCGGGACAGGGGGTCATGAACACTGAAGCTTTCTTT
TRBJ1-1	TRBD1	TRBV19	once	CASTSRGFRDTEAFF	TGTGCCAGTACCTCCAGGGGGTTCAGGGACACTGAAGCTTTCTTT
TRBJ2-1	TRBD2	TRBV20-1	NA	CSATGLADQFF	TGCAGTGCGACAGGACTAGCGGATCAGTTCTTC
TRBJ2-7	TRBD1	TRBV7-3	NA	CASSRGGRGQDEQYF	TGTGCCAGCAGCCGGGGCGGCAGGGGGCAGGACGAGCAGTACTTC
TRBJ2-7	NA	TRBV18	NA	CASSPPASYEQYF	TGTGCCAGCTCACCACCCGCGTCCTACGAGCAGTACTTC
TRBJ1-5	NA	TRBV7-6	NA	CASSTSNREIGNQPQHF	TGTGCCAGCAGCACGTCCAACAGGGAAATCGGCAATCAGCCCCAGCATTTT
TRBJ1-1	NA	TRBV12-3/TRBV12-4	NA	CASTILSEAFF	TGTGCCAGCACCATTCTGAGTGAAGCTTTCTTT
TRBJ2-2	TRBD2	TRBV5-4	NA	CASSPGTRAGELFF	TGTGCCAGCAGCCCCGGGACTAGGGCCGGGGAGCTGTTTTTT
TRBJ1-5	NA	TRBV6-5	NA	CASTQTGGNNQPQHF	TGTGCCAGCACCCAGACGGGGGGGAACAATCAGCCCCAGCATTTT
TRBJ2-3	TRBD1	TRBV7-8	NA	CASSLTGTANTDTQYF	TGTGCCAGCAGCCTTACCGGGACAGCTAACACAGATACGCAGTATTTT
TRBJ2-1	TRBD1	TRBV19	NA	CASRPGQGNEQFF	TGTGCCAGTAGGCCCGGACAGGGGAATGAGCAGTTCTTC
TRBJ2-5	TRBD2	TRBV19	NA	CASSISGAGLETQYF	TGTGCCAGTAGTATAAGCGGAGCGGGGTTGGAGACCCAGTACTTC
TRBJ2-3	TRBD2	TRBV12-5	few	CASGPTSGTDTQYF	TGTGCTAGTGGTCCGACTAGCGGCACAGATACGCAGTATTTT
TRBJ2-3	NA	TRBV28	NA	CASSLKPSLTDTQYF	TGTGCCAGCAGCCTTAAGCCCTCCCTCACAGATACGCAGTATTTT
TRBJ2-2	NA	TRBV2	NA	CASSEVQGVGELFF	TGTGCCAGCAGTGAAGTACAGGGAGTCGGGGAGCTGTTTTTT
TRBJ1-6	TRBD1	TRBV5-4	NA	CASSQDRDNSPLHF	TGTGCCAGCAGCCAGGACAGGGATAATTCACCCCTCCACTTT
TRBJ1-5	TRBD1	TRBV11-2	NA	CASSFGTGGFQPQHF	TGTGCCAGCAGCTTCGGGACAGGGGGCTTCCAGCCCCAGCATTTT
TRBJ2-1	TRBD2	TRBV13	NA	CASSPPSGRASYNEQFF	TGTGCCAGCAGCCCACCTAGCGGGAGGGCGTCCTACAATGAGCAGTTCTTC
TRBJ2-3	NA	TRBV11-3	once	CASSFRVGTDTQYF	TGTGCCAGCAGCTTCAGGGTCGGCACAGATACGCAGTATTTT
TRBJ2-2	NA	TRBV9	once	CASSEPGELFF	TGTGCCAGCAGCGAGCCCGGGGAGCTGTTTTTT
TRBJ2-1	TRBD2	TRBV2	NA	CASRGLARDEQFF	TGTGCCAGCAGAGGACTAGCTCGCGATGAGCAGTTCTTC
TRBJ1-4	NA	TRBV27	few	CASSRATAPNEKLFF	TGTGCCAGCAGCCGCGCGACAGCACCTAATGAAAAACTGTTTTTT
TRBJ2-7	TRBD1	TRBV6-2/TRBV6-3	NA	CASSPAGQGVYEQYF	TGTGCCAGCAGCCCCGCCGGACAGGGGGTTTACGAGCAGTACTTC
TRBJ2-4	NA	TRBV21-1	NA	CASSKGTGVAKNIQYF	TGTGCCAGCAGCAAAGGGACAGGGGTAGCCAAAAACATTCAGTACTTC
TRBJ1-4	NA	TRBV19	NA	CASSLSLAGLFF	TGTGCCAGTAGTCTCTCCTTGGCGGGACTGTTTTTT
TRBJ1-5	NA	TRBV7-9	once	CASSWGQGGNQPQHF	TGTGCCAGCAGCTGGGGGCAGGGTGGCAATCAGCCCCAGCATTTT
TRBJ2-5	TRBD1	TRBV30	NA	CAWSTDRGEDETQYF	TGTGCCTGGAGTACCGACAGGGGCGAGGACGAGACCCAGTACTTC
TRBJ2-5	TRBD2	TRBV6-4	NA	CASRGWTSPETQYF	TGTGCCAGCAGGGGATGGACTAGCCCAGAGACCCAGTACTTC
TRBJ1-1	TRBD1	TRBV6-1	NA	CASSDRGVGTEAFF	TGTGCCAGCAGTGACAGGGGGGTTGGCACTGAAGCTTTCTTT
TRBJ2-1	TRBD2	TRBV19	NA	CASSMGTILGDEQFF	TGTGCCAGTAGTATGGGGACTATCTTGGGGGATGAGCAGTTCTTC
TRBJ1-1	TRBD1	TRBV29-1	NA	CSVWDSLNTEAFF	TGCAGCGTCTGGGACAGCTTGAACACTGAAGCTTTCTTT
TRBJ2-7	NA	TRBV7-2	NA	CASSLRESFPYEQYF	TGTGCCAGCAGCTTACGGGAGTCCTTCCCCTACGAGCAGTACTTC
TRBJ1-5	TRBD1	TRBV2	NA	CASRLTGAQHF	TGTGCCAGCAGACTGACAGGGGCCCAGCATTTT
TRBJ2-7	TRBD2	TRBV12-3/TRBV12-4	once	CASSLGIAGPTTF	TGTGCCAGCAGTTTAGGGATAGCGGGTCCCACCACCTTC